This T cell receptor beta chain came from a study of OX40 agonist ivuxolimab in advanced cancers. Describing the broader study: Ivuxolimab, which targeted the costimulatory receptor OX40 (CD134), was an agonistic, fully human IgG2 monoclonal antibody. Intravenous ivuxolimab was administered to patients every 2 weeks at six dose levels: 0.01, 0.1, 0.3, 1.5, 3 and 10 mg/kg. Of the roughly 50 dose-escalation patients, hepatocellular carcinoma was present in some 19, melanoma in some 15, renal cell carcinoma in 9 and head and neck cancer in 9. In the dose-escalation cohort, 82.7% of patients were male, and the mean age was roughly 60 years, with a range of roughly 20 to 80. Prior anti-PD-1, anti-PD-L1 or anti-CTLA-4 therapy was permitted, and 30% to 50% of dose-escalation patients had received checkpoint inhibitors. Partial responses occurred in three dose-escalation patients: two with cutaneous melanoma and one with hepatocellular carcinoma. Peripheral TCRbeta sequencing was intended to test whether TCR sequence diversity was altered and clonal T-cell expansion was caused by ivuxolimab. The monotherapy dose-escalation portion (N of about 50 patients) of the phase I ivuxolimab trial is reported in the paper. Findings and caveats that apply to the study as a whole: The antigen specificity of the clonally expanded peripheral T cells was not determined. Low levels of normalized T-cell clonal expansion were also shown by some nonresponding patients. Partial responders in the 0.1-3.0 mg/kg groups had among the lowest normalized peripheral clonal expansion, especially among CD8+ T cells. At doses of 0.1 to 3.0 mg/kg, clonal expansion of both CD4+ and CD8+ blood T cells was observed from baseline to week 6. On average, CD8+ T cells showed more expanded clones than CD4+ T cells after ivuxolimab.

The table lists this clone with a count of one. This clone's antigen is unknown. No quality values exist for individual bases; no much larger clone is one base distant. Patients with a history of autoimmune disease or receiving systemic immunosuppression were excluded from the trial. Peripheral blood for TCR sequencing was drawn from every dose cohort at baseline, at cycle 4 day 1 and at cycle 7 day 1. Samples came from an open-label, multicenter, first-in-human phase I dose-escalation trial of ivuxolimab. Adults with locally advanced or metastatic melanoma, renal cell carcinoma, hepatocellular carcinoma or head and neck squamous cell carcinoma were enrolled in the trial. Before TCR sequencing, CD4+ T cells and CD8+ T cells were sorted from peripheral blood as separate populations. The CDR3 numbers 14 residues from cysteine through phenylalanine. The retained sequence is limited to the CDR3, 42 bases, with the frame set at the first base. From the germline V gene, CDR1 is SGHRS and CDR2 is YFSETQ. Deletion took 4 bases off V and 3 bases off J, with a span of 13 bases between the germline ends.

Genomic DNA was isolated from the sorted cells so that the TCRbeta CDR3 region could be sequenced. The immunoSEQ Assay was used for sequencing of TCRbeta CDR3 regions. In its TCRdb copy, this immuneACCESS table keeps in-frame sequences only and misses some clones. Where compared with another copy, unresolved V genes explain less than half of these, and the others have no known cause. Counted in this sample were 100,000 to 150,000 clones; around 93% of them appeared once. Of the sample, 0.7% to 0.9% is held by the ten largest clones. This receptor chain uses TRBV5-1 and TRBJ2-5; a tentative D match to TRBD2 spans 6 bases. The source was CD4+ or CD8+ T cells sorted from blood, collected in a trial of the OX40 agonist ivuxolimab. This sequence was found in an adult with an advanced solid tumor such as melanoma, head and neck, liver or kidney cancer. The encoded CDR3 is CASSPLRGKETQYF. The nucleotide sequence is TGCGCCAGCAGCCCTCTACGGGGGAAAGAGACCCAGTACTTC.